The clone carrying this T cell receptor beta chain was seen many times. Absent ophthalmopathy progression within 18 months defined stable Graves' hyperthyroidism. Patients between 18 and 65 years old had hyperthyroidism, newly diagnosed and lasting under 2 months. Uncontrolled infection, other autoimmune disease, pregnancy or lactation led to exclusion. This entry belongs to a study of T cells in Graves' hyperthyroidism and ophthalmopathy. The germline CDR1 and CDR2 sequences are SNHLY and FYNNEI. Between the trimmed V and J ends, which lost 3 bases and 4 bases, there was a span of 9 bases. The CDR3 covers 13 residues. RNA transcripts served as the template for amplifying TCR beta CDR3 regions. In the first-round RT-PCR of the TCR CDR3, the HTBI primer set was used. Each CDR3 protein is one row after TCRdb ran MiXCR on the multiplex PCR reads. Here the sample spans 350,000 to 400,000 distinct CDR3 sequences, about a fifth being singletons.

The sample consisted of blood. This receptor was taken from a woman aged 18 to 35 with Graves' hyperthyroidism. This chain connects TRBV2 to TRBJ2-5; D ambiguous. The CDR3 sequence: CASSEGSRETQYF. CDR3 nucleotide sequence: TGTGCCAGCAGTGAGGGCTCTAGAGAGACCCAGTACTTC.